Below are 5 T cell receptor beta chains sequenced from a single sample in a study of T-cell reconstitution after alpha-beta-depleted transplantation in children. Library preparation (for TCRbeta) was performed with unique molecular identifiers. One entry per CDR3 protein, called by TCRdb with MiXCR from the PCR reads. This table has about 500,000 distinct CDR3 sequences, about 31% appearing once. The sample consisted of PBMCs from the stem cell graft donor, taken from the stem cell graft. All receptors derive from a human donor who donated a stem cell graft to a child with aplastic anemia.

The rearrangement links TRBV6-1 to TRBJ1-2; 9 nucleotides agree with TRBD1. Unmatched junction bases numbered 2, after V lost 1 base and J lost 8 bases. This CDR3 has 13 amino acids. Germline CDR1 MNHNS, CDR2 SASEGT. CDR3 nucleotides: TGTGCCAGCAGTGAAGACAGGGGGCAAGGCTACACCTTC. Amino acids: CASSEDRGQGYTF.

V and J are TRBV7-2 and TRBJ1-5; tentative D call: TRBD1 (5 bases). This CDR3 comprises 14 residues. CDR1 SGHTA and CDR2 FQGNSA come from the germline V gene. The V gene lost 5 bases and the J gene lost 4 bases, with 12 bases spanning the gap. CDR3: CASSGGSENQPQHF. The CDR3 DNA is TGTGCCAGCAGCGGGGGGAGCGAGAATCAGCCCCAGCATTTT.

In its sample, this clonotype was seen a few times. The V and J genes are TRBV7-2 and TRBJ2-7; D ambiguous. Trimming left V 0 bases short and J 4 bases short, with 10 bases between. This CDR3 is built from 14 residues. CDR1 is SGHTA, CDR2 FQGNSA, per germline. The CDR3 nucleotides read TGTGCCAGCAGCTTAGCGGGTCGCCAATACGAGCAGTACGTC. Its translation is CASSLAGRQYEQYV.

In its sample, this clonotype was seen a few times. V is TRBV7-2 and J is TRBJ2-7; 7 bases are shared with TRBD1. V was clipped by 1 base and J by 6 bases; unmatched bases: 9. Germline V gives CDR1 SGHTA, CDR2 FQGNSA. This CDR3 has 15 amino acids. This CDR3 is CASSLETGALSEQYF. The CDR3 DNA reads as TGTGCCAGCAGCTTAGAAACAGGGGCCCTGAGCGAGCAGTACTTC.

This clonotype has more than one count but fewer than ten. The chain has TRBV18 and TRBJ2-1; the D is unclear. V lost 3 bases to trimming and J lost 7 bases, with 7 bases between them. The CDR3 loop spans 12 amino acids. Germline CDR1 and CDR2: KGHSH and LQKENI. The CDR3, as DNA: TGTGCCAGCTCACCGACGAAGAATGAGCAGTTCTTC. This sequence encodes CASSPTKNEQFF.